This TCR beta chain derives from a study of shared clonotypes between healthy human individuals. This CDR3 is 15 amino acids long. CDR1 and CDR2 (germline): KGHSH, LQKENI. The V end lost 0 bases, the J end lost 6 bases, and 9 bases lay between the germline ends. Only in-frame clones appear in the TCRdb table, and some are missing; sequencing was by immunoSEQ multiplex PCR. The sample contains around 940,000 clones, around 80% of which appear only once. The receptor was derived from a man aged 18 to 29 in good health. The V and J genes are TRBV18 and TRBJ1-6, with D hard to call. Sequenced: memory CD4+ T cells sorted from blood. The subset: CD45RA-negative fraction. This CDR3 is CASSPPPFPNSPLHF. The DNA of the CDR3 is TGTGCCAGCTCACCACCACCATTCCCTAATTCACCCCTCCACTTT.